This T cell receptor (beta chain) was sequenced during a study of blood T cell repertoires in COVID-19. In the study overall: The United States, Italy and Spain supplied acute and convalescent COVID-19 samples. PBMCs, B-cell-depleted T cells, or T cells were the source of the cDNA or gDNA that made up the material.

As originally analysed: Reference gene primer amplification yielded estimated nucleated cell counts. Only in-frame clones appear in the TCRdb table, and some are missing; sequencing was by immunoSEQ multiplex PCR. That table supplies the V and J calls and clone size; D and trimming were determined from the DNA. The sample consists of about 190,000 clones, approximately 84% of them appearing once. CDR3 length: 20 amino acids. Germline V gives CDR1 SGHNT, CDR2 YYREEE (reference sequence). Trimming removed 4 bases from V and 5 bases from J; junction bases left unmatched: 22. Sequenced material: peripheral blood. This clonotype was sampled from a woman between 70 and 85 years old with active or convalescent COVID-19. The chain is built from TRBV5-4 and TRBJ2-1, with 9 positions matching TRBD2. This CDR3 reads CASSPPPGARTSEVNNEQFF. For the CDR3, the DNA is TGTGCCAGCAGCCCCCCCCCTGGAGCCCGGACTAGCGAAGTCAACAATGAGCAGTTCTTC.